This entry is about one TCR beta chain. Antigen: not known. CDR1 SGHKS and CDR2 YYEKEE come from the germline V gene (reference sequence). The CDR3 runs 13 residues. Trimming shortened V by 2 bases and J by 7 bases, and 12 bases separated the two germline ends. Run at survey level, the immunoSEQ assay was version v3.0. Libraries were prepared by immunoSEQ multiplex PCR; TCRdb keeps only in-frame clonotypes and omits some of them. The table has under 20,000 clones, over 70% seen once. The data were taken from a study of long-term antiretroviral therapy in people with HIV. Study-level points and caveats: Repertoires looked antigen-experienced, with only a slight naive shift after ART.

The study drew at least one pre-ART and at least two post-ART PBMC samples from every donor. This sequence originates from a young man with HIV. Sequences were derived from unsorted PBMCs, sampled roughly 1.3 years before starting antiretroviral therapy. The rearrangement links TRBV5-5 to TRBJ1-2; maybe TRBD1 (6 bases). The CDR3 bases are TGTGCCAGCAGCTTTTATGCAGGGGCTGGCTACACCTTC. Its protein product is CASSFYAGAGYTF.